What follows are 17 T cell receptor beta chains derived from one specimen sequenced in a study of diagnostic markers for celiac disease. TCRdb derives one entry per CDR3 protein from the reads, leaving out DNA. The sample is made up of 5,500 to 7,000 distinct CDR3 sequences, and the top ten hold over 4.5% of it. Material: either unsorted cells or a sorted T cell fraction (not recorded which). The receptors here all came from a human donor. This table probably holds off-target reads from a library built for another chain.

This chain connects TRBV5-1 to TRBJ2-2; TCRdb's D call, TRBD2, is unchecked because there is no DNA. The CDR3 covers 15 residues. Germline assignment: CDR1 SGHRS and CDR2 YFSETQ. CDR3: CASTTPGLNTGELFF.

V usage is TRBV20-1 and J usage is TRBJ2-7; the TCRdb call, TRBD2, lacks DNA for checking. The CDR3 is 13 residues long. Germline CDR1 and CDR2: DFQATT and SNEGSKA (reference sequence). The CDR3 is CSARRLARIEQYF.

The V gene is TRBV7-9, the J gene TRBJ2-2; the TCRdb D gene call, TRBD2, has no DNA to confirm it. The CDR3 has 16 residues. Germline CDR1 SEHNR, CDR2 FQNEAQ (reference sequence). CDR3 sequence reads: CASSLWAGYEPGELFF.

The CDR3 loop is CASSRQPDSNQPQHF. The rearrangement links TRBV27 to TRBJ1-5; without DNA, the TCRdb call of TRBD1 cannot be checked. Germline V lookup: CDR1 MNHEY, CDR2 SMNVEV (reference sequence). CDR3 length equals 15 residues.

The genes are TRBV6-6 and TRBJ1-1. This CDR3 contains 17 residues. Germline values: CDR1 MNHNY, CDR2 SVGAGI (reference sequence). CDR3 sequence: CASSETGLQLKNTEAFF.

The chain is built from TRBV2 and TRBJ2-1. The CDR3 spans 13 residues. The germline V gene has CDR1 SNHLY and CDR2 FYNNEI. Here the CDR3 reads CASSGYYYNEQFF.

The rearrangement links TRBV5-4 to TRBJ2-2. This CDR3 is 12 amino acids long. Germline CDR1 SGHNT, CDR2 YYREEE (reference sequence). Here the CDR3 reads CASSRITGELFF. Variable domain in full (rest from reference TRBV5-4 and TRBJ2-2): ETGVTQSPTHLIKTRGQQVTLRCSSQSGHNTVSWYQQALGQGPQFIFQYYREEENGRGNFPPRFSGLQFPNYSSELNVNALELDDSALYLCASSRITGELFFGEGSRLTVL.

Judged by frequency, this clonotype is medium-sized (0.01 to 0.1%). The genes are TRBV27 and TRBJ2-1; TCRdb outputs TRBD1, but without DNA this stays unchecked. The CDR3 is 15 residues long. CDR1 and CDR2 (germline): MNHEY, SMNVEV (reference sequence). The CDR3 loop is CASSLARGPTSEQFF.

The chain uses TRBV5-6 and TRBJ2-3; TCRdb proposes TRBD1, but this gene call is untestable without DNA. This CDR3 is built from 15 residues. Germline values: CDR1 SGHDT, CDR2 YYEEEE. CDR3 residues: CASSLTVTGTDTQYF.

The CDR3: CSAGGDNYGYTF. The chain uses TRBV29-1 and TRBJ1-2; TCRdb picks TRBD1, but there is no DNA to check that call. Germline V gene lookup returns CDR1 SQVTM and CDR2 ANQGSEA. The CDR3 contains 12 residues. Based on the CDR3 plus reference TRBV29-1 and TRBJ1-2, the full variable domain is SAVISQKPSRDICQRGTSLTIQCQVDSQVTMMFWYRQQPGQSLTLIATANQGSEATYESGFVIDKFPISRPNLTFSTLTVSNMSPEDSSIYLCSAGGDNYGYTFGSGTRLTVV.

This chain links TRBV19 with TRBJ1-6. The germline gives CDR1 LNHDA, CDR2 SQIVND (reference sequence). The CDR3 has 15 residues. The CDR3 loop is CASSMQSQNNSPLHF. Full variable domain (remainder filled in from reference TRBV19 and TRBJ1-6): DGGITQSPKYLFRKEGQNVTLSCEQNLNHDAMYWYRQDPGQGLRLIYYSQIVNDFQKGDIAEGYSVSREKKESFPLTVTSAQKNPTAFYLCASSMQSQNNSPLHFGNGTRLTVT.

The CDR3 reads CASSLLWNNEQFF. This chain joins TRBV5-6 and TRBJ2-1. CDR3 length: 13 residues. Per germline, CDR1 SGHDT and CDR2 YYEEEE.

This chain connects TRBV20-1 to TRBJ2-3; the TCRdb D gene call, TRBD1, has no DNA to confirm it. Germline CDR1 is DFQATT and CDR2 is SNEGSKA (reference sequence). This CDR3 is 14 amino acids long. This CDR3 reads CSAKTDPSTDTQYF.

This clonotype is classed as medium-sized by frequency. V gene TRBV4-3 combines with J gene TRBJ2-1; TCRdb lists TRBD2, though no DNA is available to test this call. Germline CDR1 and CDR2: LGHNA and YSLEER. The length of the CDR3 is 15 residues. Here the CDR3 reads CASSQDASGGKEQFF.

The chain joins TRBV3-1 to TRBJ2-1; TCRdb gives TRBD2 as the D gene, but with no DNA this cannot be confirmed. Germline CDR1 LGHDT, CDR2 YNNKEL (reference sequence). This CDR3 has 16 residues. Here the CDR3 reads CASSQGLAGVAYEQFF.

The chain employs TRBV20-1 and TRBJ2-1; the D call of TRBD2 rests on TCRdb alone, since no DNA is present to check it. Germline V gene lookup returns CDR1 DFQATT and CDR2 SNEGSKA (reference sequence). The CDR3 totals 15 residues. The CDR3 is CSAREGTPSYNEQFF.

CDR3 amino acids: CASSRDGRTNTGELFF. V is TRBV2 and J is TRBJ2-2; the D gene TCRdb calls, TRBD1, cannot be checked with no DNA. The CDR3 covers 16 residues. Germline V gene sequence: CDR1 SNHLY, CDR2 FYNNEI.